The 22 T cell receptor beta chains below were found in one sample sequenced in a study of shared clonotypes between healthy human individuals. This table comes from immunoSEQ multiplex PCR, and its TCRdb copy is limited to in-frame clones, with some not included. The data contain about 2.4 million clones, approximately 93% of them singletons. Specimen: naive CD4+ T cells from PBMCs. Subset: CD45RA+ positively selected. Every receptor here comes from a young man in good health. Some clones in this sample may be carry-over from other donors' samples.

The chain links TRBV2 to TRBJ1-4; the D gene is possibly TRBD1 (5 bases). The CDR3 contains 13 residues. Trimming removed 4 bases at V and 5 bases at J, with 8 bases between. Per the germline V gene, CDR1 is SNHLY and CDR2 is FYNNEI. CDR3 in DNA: TGTGCCAGCAGTGGGGCAGGGAATGAAAAACTGTTTTTT. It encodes CASSGAGNEKLFF.

CDR3 sequence reads: CASRATGNTIYF. CDR3 DNA: TGTGCCAGCAGAGCGACTGGAAACACCATATATTTT. The chain uses TRBV11-2 and TRBJ1-3; D is unclear. The CDR3 covers 12 residues. Germline CDR1 SGHAT, CDR2 FQNNGV. V lost 6 bases to trimming and J lost 2 bases, with 5 bases between them. The complete variable domain, with remaining parts taken from reference TRBV11-2 and TRBJ1-3, reads EAGVAQSPRYKIIEKRQSVAFWCNPISGHATLYWYQQILGQGPKLLIQFQNNGVVDDSQLPKDRFSAERLKGVDSTLKIQPAKLEDSAVYLCASRATGNTIYFGEGSWLTVV.

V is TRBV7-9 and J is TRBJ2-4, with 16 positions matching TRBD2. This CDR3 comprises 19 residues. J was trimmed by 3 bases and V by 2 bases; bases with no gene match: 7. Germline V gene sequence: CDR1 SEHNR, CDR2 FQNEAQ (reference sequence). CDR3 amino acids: CASSLSGTSGRAHKNIQYF. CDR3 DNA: TGTGCCAGCAGCTTATCTGGGACTAGCGGGAGGGCGCACAAAAACATTCAGTACTTC.

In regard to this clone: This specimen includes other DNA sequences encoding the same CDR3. CDR3 DNA sequence: TGCAGCGTCGGCCGGAGCTCCTACGAGCAGTACTTC. Amino acids: CSVGRSSYEQYF. The gene calls are TRBV29-1 and TRBJ2-7, with D unclear. V lost 6 bases and J 0 bases, leaving 9 bases between the germline ends. Per germline, CDR1 SQVTM and CDR2 ANQGSEA. CDR3 size: 12 residues.

CDR3 DNA: TGTGCCAGCAGTTCCCCGACAGGAAATAATGAAAAACTGTTTTTT. Encoded protein: CASSSPTGNNEKLFF. The chain is built from TRBV28 and TRBJ1-4, with D perhaps TRBD1 (6 bases). The germline gives CDR1 MDHEN, CDR2 SYDVKM. V dropped 4 bases and J dropped 4 bases, with 13 bases sitting between them. The CDR3 spans 15 residues.

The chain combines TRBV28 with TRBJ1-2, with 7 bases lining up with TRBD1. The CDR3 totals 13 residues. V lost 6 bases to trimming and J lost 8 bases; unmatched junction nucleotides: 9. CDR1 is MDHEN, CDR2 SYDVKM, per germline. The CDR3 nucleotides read TGTGCCAGCAGATTACCAGGGGGGATGGGCTACACCTTC. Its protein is CASRLPGGMGYTF.

The CDR3 DNA follows: TGTGCCTGGAGCCTTCTTGGGGTCTATAATTCACCCCTCCACTTT. Translating it yields CAWSLLGVYNSPLHF. The chain uses TRBV30 and TRBJ1-6; D is unresolved. Germline V gives CDR1 GTSNPN, CDR2 SVGIG (reference sequence). The CDR3 extends over 15 amino acids. V gave up 3 bases and J gave up 3 bases, with 12 bases separating them. Based on the CDR3 plus reference TRBV30 and TRBJ1-6, the full variable domain is SQTIHQWPATLVQPVGSPLSLECTVEGTSNPNLYWYRQAAGRGLQLLFYSVGIGQISSEVPQNLSASRPQDRQFILSSKKLLLSDSGFYLCAWSLLGVYNSPLHFGNGTRLTVT.

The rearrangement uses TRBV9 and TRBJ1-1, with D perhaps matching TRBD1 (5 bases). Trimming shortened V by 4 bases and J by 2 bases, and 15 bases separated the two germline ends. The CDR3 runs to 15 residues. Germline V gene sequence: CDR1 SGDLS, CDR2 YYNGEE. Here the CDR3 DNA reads TGTGCCAGCAGCCCCCGGTCCCAGGGAAACACTGAAGCTTTCTTT. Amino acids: CASSPRSQGNTEAFF.

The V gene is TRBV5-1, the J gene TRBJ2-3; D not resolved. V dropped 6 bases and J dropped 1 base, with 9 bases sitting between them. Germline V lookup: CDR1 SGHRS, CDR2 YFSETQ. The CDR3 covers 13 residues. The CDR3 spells CASTHRGTDTQYF. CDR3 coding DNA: TGCGCCAGCACCCACCGGGGCACAGATACGCAGTATTTT.

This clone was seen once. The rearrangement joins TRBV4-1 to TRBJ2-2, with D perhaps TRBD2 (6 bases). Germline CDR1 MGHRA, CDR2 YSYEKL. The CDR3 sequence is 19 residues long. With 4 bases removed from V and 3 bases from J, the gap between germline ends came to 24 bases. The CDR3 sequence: CASSRAISAGGTYTGELFF. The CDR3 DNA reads TGCGCCAGCAGCCGCGCAATATCAGCGGGCGGAACTTACACCGGGGAGCTGTTTTTT.

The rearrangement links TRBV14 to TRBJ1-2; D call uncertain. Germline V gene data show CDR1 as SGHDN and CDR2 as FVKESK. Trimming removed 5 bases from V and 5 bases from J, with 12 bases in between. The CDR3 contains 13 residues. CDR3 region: CASSREGRYGYTF. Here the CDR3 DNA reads TGTGCCAGCAGCAGGGAAGGGAGATATGGCTACACCTTC.

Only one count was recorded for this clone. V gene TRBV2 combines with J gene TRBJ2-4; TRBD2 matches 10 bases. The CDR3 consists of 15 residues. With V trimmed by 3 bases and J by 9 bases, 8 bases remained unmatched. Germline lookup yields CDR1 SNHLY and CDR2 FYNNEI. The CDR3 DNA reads TGTGCCAGCAGTGAGTCTAGCGGGAGATGGGGCATTCAGTACTTC. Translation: CASSESSGRWGIQYF.

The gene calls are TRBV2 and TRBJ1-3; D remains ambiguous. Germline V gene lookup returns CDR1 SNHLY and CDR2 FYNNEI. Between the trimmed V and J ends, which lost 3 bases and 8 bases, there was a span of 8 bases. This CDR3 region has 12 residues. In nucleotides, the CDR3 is TGTGCCAGCAGTGAGCGGGATTACACCATATATTTT. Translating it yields CASSERDYTIYF.

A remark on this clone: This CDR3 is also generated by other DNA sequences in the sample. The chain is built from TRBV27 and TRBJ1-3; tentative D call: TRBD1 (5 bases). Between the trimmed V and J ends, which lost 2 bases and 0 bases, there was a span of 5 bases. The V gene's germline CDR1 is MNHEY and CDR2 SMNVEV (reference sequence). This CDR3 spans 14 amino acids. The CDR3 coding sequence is TGTGCCAGCAGTTTAAGGGGCTCTGGAAACACCATATATTTT. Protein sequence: CASSLRGSGNTIYF.

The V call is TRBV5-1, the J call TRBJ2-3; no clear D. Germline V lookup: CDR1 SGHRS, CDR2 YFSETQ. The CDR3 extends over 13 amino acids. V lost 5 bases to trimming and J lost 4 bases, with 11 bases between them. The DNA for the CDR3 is TGCGCCAGCAGTCGTATGGGTGCAGATACGCAGTATTTT. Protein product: CASSRMGADTQYF.

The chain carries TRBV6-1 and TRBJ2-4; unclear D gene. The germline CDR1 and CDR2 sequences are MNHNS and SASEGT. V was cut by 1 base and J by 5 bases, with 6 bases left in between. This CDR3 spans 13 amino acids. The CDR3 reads CASSEGPQNIQYF. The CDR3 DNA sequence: TGTGCCAGCAGTGAAGGCCCCCAAAACATTCAGTACTTC.

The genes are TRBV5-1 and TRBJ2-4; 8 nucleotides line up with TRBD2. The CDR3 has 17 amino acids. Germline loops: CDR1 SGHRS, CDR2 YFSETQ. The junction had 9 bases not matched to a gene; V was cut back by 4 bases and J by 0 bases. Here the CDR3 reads CASSPGLAELAKNIQYF. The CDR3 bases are TGCGCCAGCAGCCCTGGACTAGCAGAGCTAGCCAAAAACATTCAGTACTTC.

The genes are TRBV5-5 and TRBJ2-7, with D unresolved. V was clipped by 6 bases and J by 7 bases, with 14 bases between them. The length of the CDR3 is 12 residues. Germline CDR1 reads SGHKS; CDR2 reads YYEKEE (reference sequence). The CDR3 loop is CASTNPPREQYF. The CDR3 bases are TGTGCCAGCACCAATCCCCCGCGGGAGCAGTACTTC.

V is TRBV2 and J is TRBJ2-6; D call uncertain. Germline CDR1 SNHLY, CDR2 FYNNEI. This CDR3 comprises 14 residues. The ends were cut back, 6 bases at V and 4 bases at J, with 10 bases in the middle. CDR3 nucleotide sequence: TGTGCCAGCAGGCCGGAGAACGGGGCCAACGTCCTGACTTTC. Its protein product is CASRPENGANVLTF.

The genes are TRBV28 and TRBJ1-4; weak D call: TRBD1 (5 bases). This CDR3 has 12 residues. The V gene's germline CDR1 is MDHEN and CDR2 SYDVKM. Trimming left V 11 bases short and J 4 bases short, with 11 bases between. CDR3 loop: CAAGGGNEKLFF. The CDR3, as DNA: TGTGCCGCCGGGGGAGGTAATGAAAAACTGTTTTTT.

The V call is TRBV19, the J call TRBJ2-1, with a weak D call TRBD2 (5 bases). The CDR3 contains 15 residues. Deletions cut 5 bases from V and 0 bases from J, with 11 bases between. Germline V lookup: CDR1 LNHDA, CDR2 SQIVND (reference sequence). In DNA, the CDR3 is TGTGCCAGTAGTTGGTCGGGGTCCTCCTACAATGAGCAGTTCTTC. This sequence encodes CASSWSGSSYNEQFF.

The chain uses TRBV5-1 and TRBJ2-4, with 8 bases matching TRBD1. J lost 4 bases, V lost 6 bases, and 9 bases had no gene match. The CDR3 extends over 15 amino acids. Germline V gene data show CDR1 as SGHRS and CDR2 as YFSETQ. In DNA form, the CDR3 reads TGCGCCAGCACCACATCCGGGACAGGAAAAAACATTCAGTACTTC. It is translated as CASTTSGTGKNIQYF.